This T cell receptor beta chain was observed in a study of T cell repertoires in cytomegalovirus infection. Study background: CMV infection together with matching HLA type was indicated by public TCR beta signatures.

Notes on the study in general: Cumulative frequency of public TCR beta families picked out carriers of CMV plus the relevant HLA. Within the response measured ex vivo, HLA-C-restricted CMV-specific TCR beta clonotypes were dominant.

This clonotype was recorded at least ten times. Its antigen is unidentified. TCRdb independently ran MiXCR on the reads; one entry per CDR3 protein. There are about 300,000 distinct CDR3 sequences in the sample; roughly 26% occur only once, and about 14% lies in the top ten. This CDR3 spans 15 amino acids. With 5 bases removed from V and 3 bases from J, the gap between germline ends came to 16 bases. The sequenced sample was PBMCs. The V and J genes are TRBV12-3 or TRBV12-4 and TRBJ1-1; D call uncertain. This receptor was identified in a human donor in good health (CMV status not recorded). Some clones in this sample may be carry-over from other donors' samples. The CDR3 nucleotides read TGTGCCAGCAGTCTTACACCGGTTTCGGACACTGAAGCTTTCTTT. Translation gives CASSLTPVSDTEAFF.